This record looks at one T cell receptor beta chain sequence and its context. Its antigen is not known. These data are taken from a study of T cells in narcolepsy. Profiling relied on immunoSEQ multiplex PCR, and the TCRdb table lists in-frame clones only, not all of them. The sample has tens of thousands of clones; 55% to 65% are singletons. V shed 8 bases and J 5 bases; nucleotides not matched to a gene: 6. Germline V gene data show CDR1 as GTSNPN and CDR2 as SVGIG (reference sequence). The CDR3 extends over 12 amino acids. Study-level results: Same-patient CSF and blood CD4+ T cell clonotypes included HCRT-specific and TRIB2-specific autoreactive ones.

Sequencing input: memory (CD45RA-) CD4+ T cells from blood. V and J are TRBV30 and TRBJ1-2; 9 nucleotides line up with TRBD1. The TCR comes from a human donor in good health. The CDR3 DNA reads as TGTGCCGGGACAGGGACGGGGTATGGCTACACCTTC. Its translation: CAGTGTGYGYTF.